This is a list of T cell receptor beta chains from one sample in a study of cytomegalovirus exposure and HLA in healthy donors. Method: immunoSEQ multiplex PCR; TCRdb's copy keeps in-frame clones and lacks some. The sample records 150,000 to 200,000 clones, about four fifths being singletons. Sequencing input: PBMCs. The origin of the receptors is a woman in her late teens or twenties in good health and CMV-seronegative. The conserved cysteine and the conserved F or W are not part of the CDR3 here. Some rows mark clone size as missing; the rest say once, few, many or name a class of expanded clone.

CDR3 length: 12
clone size: .
J gene: TRBJ1-2
V gene: TRBV28
CDR3 protein: ASSQGQGGYGYT

CDR3 length: 14
clone size: .
J gene: TRBJ2-1
V gene: TRBV9
CDR3 protein: ASSAGSGATYNEQF

CDR3 length: 13
clone size: .
J gene: TRBJ2-3
V gene: TRBV4-3
CDR3 protein: ASSQERQGTDTQY

CDR3 length: 14
clone size: .
J gene: TRBJ2-7
V gene: TRBV25-1
CDR3 protein: ASSETPLAGAYEQY

CDR3 length: 13
clone size: .
J gene: TRBJ2-2
V gene: TRBV19
CDR3 protein: ATLGAGGRTGELF

CDR3 length: 15
clone size: .
J gene: TRBJ2-1
V gene: TRBV7-9
CDR3 protein: ASSSTRGQGGNNEQF

CDR3 length: 11
clone size: .
J gene: TRBJ1-1
V gene: TRBV19
CDR3 protein: ASSLAGGTEAF

CDR3 length: 13
clone size: once
J gene: TRBJ1-1
V gene: TRBV7-2
CDR3 protein: ASSPRTGRNVEAF

CDR3 length: 13
clone size: .
J gene: TRBJ2-5
V gene: TRBV30
CDR3 protein: AWSVPLAVQETQY

CDR3 length: 15
clone size: .
J gene: TRBJ2-1
V gene: TRBV7-2
CDR3 protein: ASSLAGTGGPYNEQF

CDR3 length: 13
clone size: .
J gene: TRBJ1-2
V gene: TRBV7-2
CDR3 protein: ASSLRSQGIYGYT

CDR3 length: 11
clone size: .
J gene: TRBJ2-7
V gene: TRBV2
CDR3 protein: ASSRLALYEQY

CDR3 length: 13
clone size: .
J gene: TRBJ1-2
V gene: TRBV6-6
CDR3 protein: AARDRGTLNYGYT

CDR3 length: 13
clone size: .
J gene: TRBJ2-3
V gene: TRBV15
CDR3 protein: ATSRDRGNTDTQY

CDR3 length: 13
clone size: .
J gene: TRBJ1-2
V gene: TRBV7-2
CDR3 protein: ASSTRRTTGGGYT

CDR3 length: 11
clone size: .
J gene: TRBJ1-2
V gene: TRBV25-1
CDR3 protein: ASSSTGGYGYT

CDR3 length: 13
clone size: .
J gene: TRBJ1-5
V gene: TRBV28
CDR3 protein: ASSLPPGLNQPQH

CDR3 length: 15
clone size: .
J gene: TRBJ2-1
V gene: TRBV13
CDR3 protein: ASSEGGRGTSYNEQF

CDR3 length: 13
clone size: .
J gene: TRBJ2-3
V gene: TRBV11-3
CDR3 protein: ASSLGLAGVDTQY

CDR3 length: 12
clone size: few
J gene: TRBJ2-1
V gene: TRBV7-9
CDR3 protein: ASSLRQGGNEQF

CDR3 length: 17
clone size: .
J gene: TRBJ2-6
V gene: TRBV10-1
CDR3 protein: ASSLPRLAGGGGANVLT

CDR3 length: 14
clone size: .
J gene: TRBJ1-1
V gene: TRBV28
CDR3 protein: ASTSDRGIMNTEAF

CDR3 length: 13
clone size: .
J gene: TRBJ2-7
V gene: TRBV19
CDR3 protein: ASKRGQGVWDEQY

CDR3 length: 11
clone size: .
J gene: TRBJ1-1
V gene: TRBV14
CDR3 protein: ASSPTSKAEAF

CDR3 length: 16
clone size: .
J gene: TRBJ2-5
V gene: TRBV25-1
CDR3 protein: ASSEYPPRLATQETQY

CDR3 length: 13
clone size: .
J gene: TRBJ2-6
V gene: TRBV19
CDR3 protein: ASRDRGSGANVLT

CDR3 length: 15
clone size: .
J gene: TRBJ1-2
V gene: TRBV10-3
CDR3 protein: AISGQGPTSANYGYT

CDR3 length: 16
clone size: .
J gene: TRBJ2-6
V gene: TRBV18
CDR3 protein: ASSLKGQGNSGANVLT

CDR3 length: 11
clone size: .
J gene: TRBJ1-2
V gene: TRBV10-2
CDR3 protein: ASKETGGSGYT

CDR3 length: 14
clone size: .
J gene: TRBJ2-1
V gene: TRBV11-2
CDR3 protein: ASSLFGTSGSNEQF

CDR3 length: 13
clone size: .
J gene: TRBJ1-1
V gene: TRBV28
CDR3 protein: ASSPHRALNTEAF

CDR3 length: 10
clone size: .
J gene: TRBJ1-1
V gene: TRBV28
CDR3 protein: ASSPLNTEAF

CDR3 length: 14
clone size: few
J gene: TRBJ1-1
V gene: TRBV6-5
CDR3 protein: ASSSHVTPGGTEAF

CDR3 length: 10
clone size: .
J gene: TRBJ1-3
V gene: TRBV13
CDR3 protein: ASSRSPDTIY

CDR3 length: 15
clone size: .
J gene: TRBJ2-6
V gene: TRBV27
CDR3 protein: ASSGGSYGSGANVLT